The 20 T cell receptor beta chains presented below share a single source sample, sequenced in a study of OX40 agonist ivuxolimab in advanced cancers. The repertoire was sequenced with immunoSEQ multiplex PCR; TCRdb's copy has only in-frame clones and lacks some. The sample records roughly 48,000 clones, 80% to 90% being singletons. The sample in question was CD4+ or CD8+ T cells sorted from blood, obtained in a trial of the OX40 agonist ivuxolimab. These receptors originate from an adult with an advanced solid tumor such as melanoma, head and neck, liver or kidney cancer.

The chain uses TRBV5-1 and TRBJ1-2, with TRBD1 matching 9 bases. CDR3 length: 15 amino acids. The germline gives CDR1 SGHRS, CDR2 YFSETQ. After removal of 0 bases from V and 6 bases from J, the junction contained 6 bases not matched to a gene. The CDR3 coding sequence is TGCGCCAGCAGCTTGGCCGCGGACAGGGGTGATGGCTACACCTTC. As protein: CASSLAADRGDGYTF.

The V call is TRBV9, the J call TRBJ2-1, with D tentatively TRBD2 (5 bases). V was trimmed by 3 bases and J by 7 bases, leaving 11 bases between them. Germline assignment: CDR1 SGDLS and CDR2 YYNGEE. The CDR3 length is 13 residues. CDR3 sequence (DNA): TGTGCCAGCAGCGCAAGGACTTCGAATGAGCAGTTCTTC. Translation gives CASSARTSNEQFF. Looking up the rest from reference TRBV9 and TRBJ2-1 gives the full variable domain: DSGVTQTPKHLITATGQRVTLRCSPRSGDLSVYWYQQSLDQGLQFLIQYYNGEERAKGNILERFSAQQFPDLHSELNLSSLELGDSALYFCASSARTSNEQFFGPGTRLTVL.

The chain is built from TRBV5-4 and TRBJ2-5; D is uncertain. The V end was cut by 3 bases, the J end by 11 bases, with 20 bases between. This CDR3 is 14 amino acids long. The germline V gene has CDR1 SGHNT and CDR2 YYREEE (reference sequence). CDR3 loop: CASSSTDIRAVQYF. CDR3 nucleotides: TGTGCCAGCAGCTCCACGGATATAAGGGCGGTGCAGTACTTC. The full variable domain, with the rest looked up from reference TRBV5-4 and TRBJ2-5, is ETGVTQSPTHLIKTRGQQVTLRCSSQSGHNTVSWYQQALGQGPQFIFQYYREEENGRGNFPPRFSGLQFPNYSSELNVNALELDDSALYLCASSSTDIRAVQYFGPGTRLLVL.

The rearrangement links TRBV9 to TRBJ1-4; tentative D call: TRBD1 (6 bases). Germline V gives CDR1 SGDLS, CDR2 YYNGEE. The CDR3 contains 14 residues. Trimming stripped 0 bases from V and 6 bases from J, with 9 bases between. CDR3 bases: TGTGCCAGCAGCGTAGCGGGGGGCGATGAAAAACTGTTTTTT. It codes for CASSVAGGDEKLFF. The full variable domain, rest sourced from reference TRBV9 and TRBJ1-4, is DSGVTQTPKHLITATGQRVTLRCSPRSGDLSVYWYQQSLDQGLQFLIQYYNGEERAKGNILERFSAQQFPDLHSELNLSSLELGDSALYFCASSVAGGDEKLFFGSGTQLSVL.

This clone came up once. V and J are TRBV19 and TRBJ2-1, with 9 positions matching TRBD1. There are 18 residues in the CDR3. Trimming took 10 bases from V and 7 from J; bases not matched to a gene: 23. Germline-derived CDR1 and CDR2 are LNHDA and SQIVND (reference sequence). CDR3 DNA sequence: TGTGCCACGAAGTCGAGCCGGACAGGGGTTTTAAGGGGTAATGAGCAGTTCTTC. Its protein is CATKSSRTGVLRGNEQFF.

The J gene is TRBJ1-3, the V gene TRBV10-1; no reliable D call. The V end was cut by 6 bases, the J end by 0 bases, with 15 bases between. Germline CDR1 WNHNN, CDR2 SYGVQD (reference sequence). CDR3 size: 16 residues. CDR3 bases: TGCGCCAGCAGCTCCGGGCCCCTGCTCTCTGGAAACACCATATATTTT. It yields the protein CASSSGPLLSGNTIYF.

The chain carries TRBV4-1 and TRBJ2-5; 11 bases fit TRBD1. The closer fit of TRBJ2-7 to the DNA end suggests the J call may be wrong. The length of the CDR3 is 18 residues. Germline values: CDR1 MGHRA, CDR2 YSYEKL. In DNA form, the CDR3 reads TGCGCCAGCAGCCTCCCGGTGCGCGGGACAGGGGGATCCTACGAGCAGTACTTC. Its protein is CASSLPVRGTGGSYEQYF.

J is TRBJ1-1 and V is TRBV30, with no clear D. The CDR3 totals 11 residues. Trimming took off 1 base at V and 5 bases at J, with 5 bases between the two ends. Germline CDR1 and CDR2: GTSNPN and SVGIG (reference sequence). CDR3 region: CAWSERTEAFF. In nucleotides, the CDR3 is TGTGCCTGGAGTGAACGGACTGAAGCTTTCTTT. The full variable domain, in which reference TRBV30 and TRBJ1-1 provide the parts outside the CDR3, is SQTIHQWPATLVQPVGSPLSLECTVEGTSNPNLYWYRQAAGRGLQLLFYSVGIGQISSEVPQNLSASRPQDRQFILSSKKLLLSDSGFYLCAWSERTEAFFGQGTRLTVV.

This clone is a singleton in its sample. V is TRBV2 and J is TRBJ2-3, with TRBD1 matching 8 bases. Unmatched junction bases numbered 5, after V lost 9 bases and J lost 3 bases. Germline values: CDR1 SNHLY, CDR2 FYNNEI. CDR3 length: 13 amino acids. The CDR3 DNA reads TGTGCCAGGGACAGGGTGGGGACAGATACGCAGTATTTT. It codes for CARDRVGTDTQYF.

This chain uses TRBV4-2 with TRBJ1-2; a weak D match, TRBD1 (6 bases). This CDR3 is 15 amino acids long. Trimming removed 1 base at V and 5 bases at J, with 14 bases between. The germline V gene has CDR1 LGHNA and CDR2 YNFKEQ. The CDR3 nucleotides read TGTGCCAGCAGCCAAGTCGGGGGCGGGGGGTATGGCTACACCTTC. Its translation: CASSQVGGGGYGYTF.

V gene TRBV5-1 combines with J gene TRBJ2-7; unclear D gene. V dropped 3 bases and J dropped 0 bases, with 10 bases sitting between them. CDR3 size: 14 residues. Germline loops: CDR1 SGHRS, CDR2 YFSETQ. CDR3 in amino acids: CASSSDANSYEQYF. As DNA, the CDR3 is TGCGCCAGCAGCTCGGACGCCAACTCCTACGAGCAGTACTTC.

This rearrangement joins TRBV6-5 to TRBJ1-3; the D is unclear. Trimming took 6 bases from V and 3 from J, leaving 9 bases between them. In germline, CDR1 is MNHEY, CDR2 SVGAGI. The CDR3 is 13 amino acids. The CDR3 loop is CASREGVGNTIYF. The DNA for the CDR3 is TGTGCCAGCAGGGAGGGAGTTGGAAACACCATATATTTT.

The rearrangement joins TRBV6-6 to TRBJ1-2; possible D gene TRBD1, 6 bases. Trimming took 5 bases from V and 8 from J, leaving 15 bases between them. The CDR3 sequence is 13 residues long. Germline CDR1 MNHNY, CDR2 SVGAGI (reference sequence). The CDR3 loop is CASSPQGAGGYTF. The CDR3 DNA reads TGTGCCAGCAGTCCACAGGGCGCAGGGGGCTACACCTTC.

The gene calls are TRBV6-5 and TRBJ2-1; TRBD1 matches 8 bases. The CDR3 is 13 residues long. V gave up 6 bases and J gave up 6 bases; unmatched junction bases: 4. CDR1 and CDR2 from the germline V gene are MNHEY and SVGAGI. The CDR3 region has the DNA TGTGCCAGCAGCAGGACAGGGACCAATGAGCAGTTCTTC. Its protein product is CASSRTGTNEQFF.

The V and J genes are TRBV2 and TRBJ2-1, with D possibly being TRBD1 or TRBD2 (5 bases each). Trimming left V 10 bases short and J 8 bases short, with 21 bases between. CDR1 and CDR2 (germline): SNHLY, FYNNEI. This CDR3 region has 14 residues. The CDR3 DNA follows: TGTGCCACCATCCGGGGCCTTCTGTGGGATGAGCAGTTCTTC. Its protein is CATIRGLLWDEQFF.

This chain links TRBV10-3 with TRBJ2-2, with 9 nucleotides matching TRBD1. Trimming removed 2 bases from V and 6 bases from J; junction bases left unmatched: 13. Germline V gene data show CDR1 as ENHRY and CDR2 as SYGVKD. The CDR3 contains 18 residues. This CDR3 reads CAISERGGQGISAGELFF. The CDR3 region has the DNA TGTGCCATCAGTGAGAGGGGTGGACAGGGGATCTCGGCCGGGGAGCTGTTTTTT.

The chain is built from TRBV19 and TRBJ2-7; D not certain. The CDR3 has 13 residues. The germline V gene encodes CDR1 LNHDA and CDR2 SQIVND (reference sequence). Between the trimmed V and J ends, which lost 1 base and 3 bases, there was a span of 7 bases. CDR3 amino acids: CASSIGPFYEQYF. CDR3 DNA: TGTGCCAGTAGTATAGGCCCTTTCTACGAGCAGTACTTC.

The chain is built from TRBV10-3 and TRBJ1-6; 8 nucleotides agree with TRBD1. The CDR3 has 14 amino acids. Germline CDR1 and CDR2: ENHRY and SYGVKD. Trimming removed 6 bases from V and 5 bases from J; junction bases left unmatched: 3. CDR3 amino acids: CAISRGQDNSPLHF. Written as DNA, the CDR3 is TGTGCCATCAGCCGGGGACAGGATAATTCACCCCTCCACTTT.

The rearrangement links TRBV6-5 to TRBJ1-5; D call uncertain. Per the germline V gene, CDR1 is MNHEY and CDR2 is SVGAGI. The CDR3 has 14 amino acids. V was cut by 7 bases and J by 1 base, with 11 bases left in between. The CDR3 is CASTSPGSNQPQHF. The CDR3 coding sequence is TGTGCCAGCACTTCCCCCGGGAGCAATCAGCCCCAGCATTTT.

The chain has TRBV12-2 and TRBJ2-3; the DNA was not used to check the table's D call, TRBD2. TRBV12-2 is a listed pseudogene. The CDR3 is 20 residues long. CDR3 coding DNA: TGTGCAAGTCGCTTAGCGCTAGCGGGGGCGGAGGATACTAGCACAGATACGCAGTATTTT. This codes for CASRLALAGAEDTSTDTQYF.